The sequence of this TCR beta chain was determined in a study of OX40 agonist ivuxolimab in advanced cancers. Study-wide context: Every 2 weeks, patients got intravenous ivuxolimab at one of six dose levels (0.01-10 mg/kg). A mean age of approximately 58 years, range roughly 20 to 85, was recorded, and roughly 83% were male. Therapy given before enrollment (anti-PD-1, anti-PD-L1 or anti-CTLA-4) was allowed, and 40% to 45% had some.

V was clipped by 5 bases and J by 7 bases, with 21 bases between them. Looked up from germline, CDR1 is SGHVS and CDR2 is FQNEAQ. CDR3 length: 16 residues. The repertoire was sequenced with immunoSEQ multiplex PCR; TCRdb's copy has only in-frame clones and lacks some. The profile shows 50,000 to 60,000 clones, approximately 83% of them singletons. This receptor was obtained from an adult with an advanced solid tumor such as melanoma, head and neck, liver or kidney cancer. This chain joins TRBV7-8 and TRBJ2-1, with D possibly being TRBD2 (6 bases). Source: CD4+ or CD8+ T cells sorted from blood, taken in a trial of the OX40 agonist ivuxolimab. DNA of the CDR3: TGTGCCAGCAGCCCCCGGCCCGGGAGTGAAGGGAATGAGCAGTTCTTC. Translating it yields CASSPRPGSEGNEQFF.